This T cell receptor (beta chain) was profiled in a study of control samples from healthy donors and cancer patients. V lost 5 bases and J 6 bases, leaving 16 bases between the germline ends. The CDR3 totals 14 residues. Per germline, CDR1 SEHNR and CDR2 FQNEAQ (reference sequence). Profiled with immunoSEQ multiplex PCR; TCRdb holds only in-frame clones, not every one. The table has around 80,000 clones, nearly 90% seen once. This sequence was found in a man aged 50-59 years in good health. Sequencing was performed on blood. The chain combines TRBV7-9 with TRBJ1-2; D perhaps matches TRBD1 (6 bases). CDR3 DNA: TGTGCCAGCAGCCAAGAAGCGGGACATGATGGCTACACCTTC. Residues: CASSQEAGHDGYTF.